Below, 2 T cell receptor beta chains from the same sample are listed, as sequenced in a study of cytomegalovirus exposure and HLA in healthy donors. PCR was performed using 60 Vbeta and 13 Jbeta primers. TCRdb's copy holds only in-frame clones and misses some; the assay was immunoSEQ multiplex PCR. The sample totals around 51,000 clones. What was sequenced was PBMCs. Receptor source: a man aged 35 to 55 in good health and CMV-seropositive.

The chain combines TRBV4-1 with TRBJ2-3; 10 bases map to TRBD2. With 3 bases clipped from V and 6 bases from J, the junction kept 6 bases outside the gene matches. The CDR3 is 15 residues long. The germline gives CDR1 MGHRA, CDR2 YSYEKL. For the CDR3, the DNA is TGCGCCAGCAGCCATAGCAGCGGGAGGGGGGATACGCAGTATTTT. Residues: CASSHSSGRGDTQYF.

The chain is built from TRBV11-2 and TRBJ1-2; D gene unclear. The CDR3 has 17 amino acids. CDR1 is SGHAT and CDR2 is FQNNGV in the germline V gene. Trimming stripped 2 bases from V and 3 bases from J, with 19 bases between. The CDR3 is CASSLNPPRREDYGYTF. The CDR3 region has the DNA TGTGCCAGCAGCTTAAACCCTCCGAGGAGGGAGGACTATGGCTACACCTTC.